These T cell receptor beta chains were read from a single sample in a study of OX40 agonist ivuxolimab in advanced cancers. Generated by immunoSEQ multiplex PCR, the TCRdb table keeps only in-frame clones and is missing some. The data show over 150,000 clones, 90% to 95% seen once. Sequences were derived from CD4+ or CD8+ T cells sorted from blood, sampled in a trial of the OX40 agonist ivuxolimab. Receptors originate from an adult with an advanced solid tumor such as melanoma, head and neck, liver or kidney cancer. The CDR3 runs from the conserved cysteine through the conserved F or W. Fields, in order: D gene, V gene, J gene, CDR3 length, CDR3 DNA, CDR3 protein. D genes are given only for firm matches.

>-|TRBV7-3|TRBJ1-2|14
TGTGCCAGCAGCTTAATGCCGGGGGACTATGGCTACACCTTC
CASSLMPGDYGYTF
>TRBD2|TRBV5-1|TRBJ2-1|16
TGCGCCAGCAGCCCGCAGACTAGCGGGAGGGCCAGTGAGCAGTTCTTC
CASSPQTSGRASEQFF
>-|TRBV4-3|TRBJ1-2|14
TGCGCCAGCAGCCAACCCGACACTAACTATGGCTACACCTTC
CASSQPDTNYGYTF
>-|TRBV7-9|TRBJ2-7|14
TGTGCCAGCAGCTCGGGACGGAGCTCCTACGAGCAGTACTTC
CASSSGRSSYEQYF
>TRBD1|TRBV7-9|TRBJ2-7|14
TGTGCCAGCAGCCTATCCAGGACAGGGGGCGAGCAGTACTTC
CASSLSRTGGEQYF
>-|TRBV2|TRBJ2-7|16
TGTGCCCTGAGGGGGGCCCGGGGTCTTAGCTCCTACGAGCAGTACTTC
CALRGARGLSSYEQYF
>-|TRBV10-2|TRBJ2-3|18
TGCGCCAGCAGTGCCCTCGGGAGTGGTAGGCCCCACACAGATACGCAGTATTTT
CASSALGSGRPHTDTQYF
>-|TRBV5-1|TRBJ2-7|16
TGCGCCAGCAGCCCGCTAGCAGCGGTCCCCTCCTACGAGCAGTACTTC
CASSPLAAVPSYEQYF
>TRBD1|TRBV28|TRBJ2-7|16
TGTGCCAGCAGTTTAGGTGGGGCAGGGGGCTTCAACGAGCAGTACTTC
CASSLGGAGGFNEQYF
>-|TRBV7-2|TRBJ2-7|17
TGTGCCAGCAGCTTAATTGGGAGGTCTAGTCATCCCTACGAGCAGTACTTC
CASSLIGRSSHPYEQYF
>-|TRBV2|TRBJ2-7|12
TGTGCCAGCAGCCGTAACCTCTACGAGCAGTACTTC
CASSRNLYEQYF
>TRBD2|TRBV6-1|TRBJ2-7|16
TGTGCCAGCAGCGAAAATTTAGCGGGAGGTACCTACGAGCAGTACTTC
CASSENLAGGTYEQYF
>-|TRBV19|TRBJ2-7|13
TGTGCCAGTAGTAGGCAGGCTCGCGACGAGCAGTACTTC
CASSRQARDEQYF
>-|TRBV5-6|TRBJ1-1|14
TGTGCCAGCAGCTTCGAGGGGAGGAACACTGAAGCTTTCTTT
CASSFEGRNTEAFF
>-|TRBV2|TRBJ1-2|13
TGTGCCAGCAGGTCACCCCCGGGCTATGGCTACACCTTC
CASRSPPGYGYTF
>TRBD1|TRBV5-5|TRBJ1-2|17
TGTGCCAGCAGCTCCACCCGGCGGCAGGGGGTAGTCTATGGCTACACCTTC
CASSSTRRQGVVYGYTF
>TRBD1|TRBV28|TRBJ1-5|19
TGTGCCAGCAGCTCTCACCCGGGACAGGGGGGATATAGCAATCAGCCCCAGCATTTT
CASSSHPGQGGYSNQPQHF
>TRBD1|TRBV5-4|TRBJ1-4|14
TGTGCCAGCAGCCCGGGACAGGGATACGAAAAACTGTTTTTT
CASSPGQGYEKLFF
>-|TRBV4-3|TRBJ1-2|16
TGCGCCAGCAGCCAAGATGGACCAGGCGGTAACTATGGCTACACCTTC
CASSQDGPGGNYGYTF
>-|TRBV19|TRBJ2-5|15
TGTGCCAGTAGCCTCCCGGGTCGAACCCAAGAGACCCAGTACTTC
CASSLPGRTQETQYF
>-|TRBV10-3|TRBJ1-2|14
TGTGCCACTTCCACCGGGACAAGTCCCTATGGCTACACCTTC
CATSTGTSPYGYTF